These T cell receptor beta chains were read from a single sample in a study of follicular helper T cells after annual influenza vaccination. The table came from immunoSEQ multiplex PCR; TCRdb's copy has only in-frame clones and leaves some out. This sample has some 12,000 clones, with about 80% found just once. Sequenced material: CXCR5+ CD38- circulating T follicular helper cells from blood, taken on the day of influenza vaccination. The receptors here all came from an adult who received the influenza vaccine. The CDR3 runs from the conserved cysteine through the conserved F or W. A D gene is named only where the DNA matches it firmly. Expanded clones get a size class; other rows say once, few or many, or leave the size out.

d_gene,j_gene,abundance,v_gene,CDR3aa,CDR3nt
-,TRBJ1-1,-,TRBV6-5,CASSRTPKDEAFF,TGTGCCAGCAGTCGAACACCCAAAGATGAAGCTTTCTTT
-,TRBJ1-4,-,TRBV5-5,CASSFLGDTNEKLFF,TGTGCCAGCAGCTTTTTGGGAGATACTAATGAAAAACTGTTTTTT
TRBD1,TRBJ1-2,-,TRBV7-8,CASSPQGQARWGYTF,TGTGCCAGCAGCCCGCAAGGACAGGCCCGATGGGGCTACACCTTC
-,TRBJ1-5,-,TRBV15,CATSSRQFSNQPQHF,TGTGCCACCAGCAGCCGACAGTTTTCCAATCAGCCCCAGCATTTT
-,TRBJ1-6,-,TRBV6-1,CASSRTRLDSPLHF,TGTGCCAGCAGTAGGACGCGCCTTGATTCACCCCTCCACTTT
-,TRBJ2-5,-,TRBV7-3,CASSLSGSGETQYF,TGTGCCAGCAGCTTAAGCGGGTCAGGGGAGACCCAGTACTTC
-,TRBJ1-1,-,TRBV4-2,CASAMMGLAEAFF,TGTGCCAGCGCGATGATGGGGTTGGCTGAAGCTTTCTTT
-,TRBJ1-2,-,TRBV19,CASSDRDNYGYTF,TGTGCCAGTAGTGACCGGGACAACTATGGCTACACCTTC
-,TRBJ1-1,-,TRBV5-5,CASSLQGWTEAFF,TGTGCCAGCAGCTTACAGGGTTGGACTGAAGCTTTCTTT
TRBD1,TRBJ2-7,-,TRBV6-5,CASSSGTGSSYEQYF,TGTGCCAGCAGTTCCGGGACAGGGAGCTCCTACGAGCAGTACTTC
TRBD2,TRBJ2-7,-,TRBV5-1,CASKTPSGGEQYF,TGCGCCAGCAAGACTCCTAGCGGGGGCGAGCAGTACTTC
TRBD1,TRBJ1-1,-,TRBV18,CASSEGQGSLNTEAFF,TGTGCCAGCTCTGAGGGACAGGGGTCCCTTAACACTGAAGCTTTCTTT
-,TRBJ2-5,once,TRBV7-8,CASSLPQTAQYF,TGTGCCAGCAGCTTACCCCAAACGGCCCAGTACTTC
TRBD1,TRBJ2-1,-,TRBV5-4,CASSLGQGMYEQFF,TGTGCCAGCAGCTTGGGACAGGGGATGTATGAGCAGTTCTTC
TRBD1,TRBJ2-5,-,TRBV11-2,CASSKGQVIQETQYF,TGTGCCAGCAGTAAAGGACAGGTGATACAAGAGACCCAGTACTTC
TRBD1,TRBJ2-7,-,TRBV28,CASRPSLDRGDEQYF,TGTGCCAGCAGGCCCTCCCTTGACAGGGGAGACGAGCAGTACTTC
TRBD1,TRBJ1-6,-,TRBV6-4,CASRRTGGILNNSPLHF,TGTGCCAGCAGAAGGACAGGGGGCATCCTTAATAATTCACCCCTCCACTTT
-,TRBJ2-3,-,TRBV5-1,CASSPGQNSDTQYF,TGCGCCAGCAGCCCAGGACAGAATTCAGATACGCAGTATTTT
-,TRBJ1-2,-,TRBV7-9,CASSLGQSSYGYTF,TGTGCCAGCAGCTTAGGACAGAGTTCCTATGGCTACACCTTC
-,TRBJ2-7,-,TRBV19,CASSLKEYYEQYF,TGTGCCAGTAGTCTCAAGGAATACTACGAGCAGTACTTC
-,TRBJ1-2,-,TRBV6-4,CASSDSQASVFGYTF,TGTGCCAGCAGTGACTCCCAAGCCAGTGTTTTTGGCTACACCTTC
TRBD1,TRBJ2-7,few,TRBV7-2,CASSPDRTSYEQYF,TGTGCCAGCAGCCCGGACAGGACAAGCTACGAGCAGTACTTC
TRBD2,TRBJ2-7,-,TRBV2,CASSGGTSGPSYEQYF,TGTGCCAGCAGTGGGGGGACTAGCGGTCCCTCCTACGAGCAGTACTTC
-,TRBJ2-3,-,TRBV2,CAGALTGPDTQYF,TGTGCCGGCGCTCTAACGGGCCCAGATACGCAGTATTTT
TRBD1,TRBJ1-1,-,TRBV5-4,CASSRDRENTEAFF,TGTGCCAGCAGCCGGGACAGGGAGAACACTGAAGCTTTCTTT
TRBD2,TRBJ2-1,-,TRBV2,CASSEGGAGVTHNEQFF,TGTGCCAGCAGTGAGGGGGGAGCGGGGGTTACCCACAATGAGCAGTTCTTC
-,TRBJ2-2,-,TRBV7-2,CASSLARGNTGELFF,TGTGCCAGCAGCTTAGCACGGGGCAACACCGGGGAGCTGTTTTTT
TRBD1,TRBJ2-7,few,TRBV27,CASRGGTGAPVEQYF,TGTGCCAGCCGTGGAGGAACAGGGGCCCCGGTCGAGCAGTACTTC
-,TRBJ2-6,-,TRBV2,CASGTGRGVNVLTF,TGTGCCAGCGGCACGGGACGGGGAGTCAACGTCCTGACTTTC
-,TRBJ1-3,-,TRBV28,CASSFGHHSGNTIYF,TGTGCCAGCAGTTTTGGCCACCACTCTGGAAACACCATATATTTT
TRBD2,TRBJ2-7,-,TRBV7-2,CASSHRTGGLASSYEQYF,TGTGCCAGCAGCCACAGAACCGGGGGACTAGCGAGCTCCTACGAGCAGTACTTC
-,TRBJ1-4,once,TRBV9,CASSFDSTNEKLFF,TGTGCCAGCAGCTTCGACTCAACTAATGAAAAACTGTTTTTT
-,TRBJ2-3,-,TRBV11-3,CASSLETENPQYF,TGTGCCAGCAGCTTAGAGACGGAAAATCCGCAGTATTTT
-,TRBJ1-4,-,TRBV6-5,CASSYSGAPNEKLFF,TGTGCCAGCAGTTACTCCGGGGCCCCTAATGAAAAACTGTTTTTT
TRBD1,TRBJ1-4,few,TRBV10-1,CASRGGQGQGIIEKLFF,TGCGCCAGCAGGGGGGGACAGGGCCAAGGTATAATTGAAAAACTGTTTTTT
TRBD1,TRBJ1-1,-,TRBV7-2,CASSLVLGRGGRNTEAFF,TGTGCCAGCAGCTTAGTTTTGGGCAGGGGGGGGAGGAACACTGAAGCTTTCTTT
-,TRBJ2-2,-,TRBV29-1,CSARTTNTGELFF,TGCAGCGCCCGAACGACCAACACCGGGGAGCTGTTTTTT
TRBD1,TRBJ2-1,once,TRBV5-6,CASSLELRTGGSYEQFF,TGTGCCAGCAGCTTGGAGCTAAGGACAGGGGGCTCGTATGAGCAGTTCTTC
TRBD1,TRBJ2-7,-,TRBV7-2,CASSSRQGAYEQYF,TGTGCCAGCAGCTCCAGACAGGGGGCTTACGAGCAGTACTTC
-,TRBJ1-4,-,TRBV2,CASSEIAAELFF,TGTGCCAGCAGTGAAATAGCCGCTGAACTGTTTTTT
TRBD1,TRBJ2-7,-,TRBV2,CASRDGTVLKQYF,TGTGCCAGCAGGGACGGGACAGTATTAAAGCAGTACTTC
TRBD1,TRBJ2-3,-,TRBV18,CASSPHRGDTQYF,TGTGCCAGCTCACCCCACAGGGGAGATACGCAGTATTTT
TRBD2,TRBJ2-1,-,TRBV7-7,CAITQIAGVYNEQFF,TGTGCCATAACCCAGATAGCGGGGGTTTACAATGAGCAGTTCTTC
-,TRBJ1-2,-,TRBV30,CAWSEDRNYGYTF,TGTGCCTGGAGTGAGGATCGTAACTATGGCTACACCTTC
-,TRBJ2-5,-,TRBV9,CASSVGPEETQYF,TGTGCCAGCAGCGTAGGCCCAGAAGAGACCCAGTACTTC
TRBD2,TRBJ2-3,-,TRBV2,CASRSSGRDTQYF,TGTGCCAGCAGATCGAGCGGGAGAGATACGCAGTATTTT
-,TRBJ1-5,-,TRBV5-1,CASSLGPGPGNQPQHF,TGCGCCAGCAGCTTGGGACCGGGACCCGGCAATCAGCCCCAGCATTTT
-,TRBJ2-6,-,TRBV29-1,CSVDSSGANVLTF,TGCAGCGTCGATAGCTCTGGGGCCAACGTCCTGACTTTC
-,TRBJ2-5,-,TRBV5-1,CASSLERGETQYF,TGCGCCAGCAGCTTGGAGAGGGGAGAGACCCAGTACTTC
TRBD1,TRBJ2-1,-,TRBV14,CASSQDRRGQVYNEQFF,TGTGCCAGCAGCCAAGATCGGCGGGGACAGGTTTACAATGAGCAGTTCTTC
-,TRBJ1-4,-,TRBV7-2,CASSSGRGEEKLFF,TGTGCCAGCAGCTCCGGACGGGGAGAGGAAAAACTGTTTTTT
-,TRBJ1-1,few,TRBV15,CATSRQDSGGTEAFF,TGTGCCACCAGCAGACAGGACAGCGGGGGCACTGAAGCTTTCTTT
-,TRBJ1-6,-,TRBV9,CASSVEDSLGSPLHF,TGTGCCAGCAGCGTAGAGGACAGTTTAGGTTCACCCCTCCACTTT
TRBD1,TRBJ1-2,once,TRBV5-4,CASSPRGQGKSGYTF,TGTGCCAGCAGCCCAAGGGGACAGGGAAAGAGCGGCTACACCTTC
TRBD2,TRBJ2-7,-,TRBV7-8,CASSPPSAGAYEQYF,TGTGCCAGCAGCCCCCCCTCGGCGGGGGCCTACGAGCAGTACTTC
-,TRBJ1-4,-,TRBV21-1,CASSKQPPTEKLFF,TGTGCCAGCAGCAAACAGCCCCCTACTGAAAAACTGTTTTTT
-,TRBJ2-7,-,TRBV30,CAWRPLAGYEQYF,TGTGCCTGGAGACCTCTTGCGGGATACGAGCAGTACTTC
-,TRBJ2-3,once,TRBV15,CATSRPGTSPLDTQYF,TGTGCCACCAGCAGACCCGGGACTTCCCCTTTGGATACGCAGTATTTT